This TCR gamma chain was identified during a study of Vδ1+ human thymocytes. Overall study results and limits: Thymic TRG and TRD repertoires appeared highly polyclonal, with Gaussian CDR3 length distributions. Thymic delta-chain repertoires held roughly 20% Vdelta2 sequences and few Vdelta3, despite high sort purity.

With V trimmed by 0 bases and J by 14 bases, 3 bases remained unmatched. CDR3 size: 11 residues. Germline V gene lookup returns CDR1 VTNTFY and CDR2 YDVSTARD (reference sequence). The template was reverse-transcribed extracted RNA. The CDR3 regions were amplified by multiplex PCR from V-gene primers to a constant-region primer. TCRdb re-called the multiplex PCR reads with CATT. The top ten clones hold 1.5% to 2.5% of a sample with roughly 6,700 gamma-chain clones, around 42% of them seen once. Thymocytes were sorted as CD3+ TCRVdelta1+ TCRVdelta2- after alphabeta T cell depletion. The table lists this clone with a few counts. Its specificity is not known.

Material: Vdelta1+ gamma-delta thymocytes from the thymus. The subset here: FACS-sorted CD3+ TCRalphabeta- TCRVdelta1+ TCRVdelta2- thymocytes. This sequence joins TRGV3 and TRGJP1. TCRdb gives no J gene; it was assigned here by matching the DNA to germline. The clonotype comes from a boy under three years old who had congenital heart surgery. The CDR3 loop reads CATWDRRFKIF. The CDR3 coding sequence is TGTGCCACCTGGGACAGGCGCTTCAAGATATTT.